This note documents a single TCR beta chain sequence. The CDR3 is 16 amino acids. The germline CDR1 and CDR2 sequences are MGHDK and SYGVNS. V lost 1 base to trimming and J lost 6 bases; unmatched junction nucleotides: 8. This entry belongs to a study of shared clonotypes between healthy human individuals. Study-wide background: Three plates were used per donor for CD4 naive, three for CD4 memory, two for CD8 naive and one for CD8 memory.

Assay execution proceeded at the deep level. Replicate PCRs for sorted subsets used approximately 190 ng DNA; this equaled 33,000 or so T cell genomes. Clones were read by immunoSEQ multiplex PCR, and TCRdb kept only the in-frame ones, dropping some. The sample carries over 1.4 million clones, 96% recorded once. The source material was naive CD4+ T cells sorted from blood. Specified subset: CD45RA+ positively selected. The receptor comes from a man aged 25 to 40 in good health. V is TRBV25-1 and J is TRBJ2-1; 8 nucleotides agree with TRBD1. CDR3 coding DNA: TGTGCCAGCAGTGAATTAGGGGGGACAGGTACCAATGAGCAGTTCTTC. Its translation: CASSELGGTGTNEQFF.